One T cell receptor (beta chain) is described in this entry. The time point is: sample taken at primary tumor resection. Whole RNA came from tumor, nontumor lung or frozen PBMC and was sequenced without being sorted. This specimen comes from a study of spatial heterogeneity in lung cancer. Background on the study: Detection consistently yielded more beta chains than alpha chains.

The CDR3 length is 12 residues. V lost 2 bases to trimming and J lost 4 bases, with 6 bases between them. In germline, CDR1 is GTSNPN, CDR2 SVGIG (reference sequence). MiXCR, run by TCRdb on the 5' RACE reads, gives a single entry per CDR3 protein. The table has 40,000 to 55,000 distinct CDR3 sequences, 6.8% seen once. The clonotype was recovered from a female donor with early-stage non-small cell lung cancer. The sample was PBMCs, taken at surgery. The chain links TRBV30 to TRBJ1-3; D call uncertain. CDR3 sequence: CAWSYRGNTIYF. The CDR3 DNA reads TGTGCCTGGAGTTACCGAGGAAACACCATATATTTT.